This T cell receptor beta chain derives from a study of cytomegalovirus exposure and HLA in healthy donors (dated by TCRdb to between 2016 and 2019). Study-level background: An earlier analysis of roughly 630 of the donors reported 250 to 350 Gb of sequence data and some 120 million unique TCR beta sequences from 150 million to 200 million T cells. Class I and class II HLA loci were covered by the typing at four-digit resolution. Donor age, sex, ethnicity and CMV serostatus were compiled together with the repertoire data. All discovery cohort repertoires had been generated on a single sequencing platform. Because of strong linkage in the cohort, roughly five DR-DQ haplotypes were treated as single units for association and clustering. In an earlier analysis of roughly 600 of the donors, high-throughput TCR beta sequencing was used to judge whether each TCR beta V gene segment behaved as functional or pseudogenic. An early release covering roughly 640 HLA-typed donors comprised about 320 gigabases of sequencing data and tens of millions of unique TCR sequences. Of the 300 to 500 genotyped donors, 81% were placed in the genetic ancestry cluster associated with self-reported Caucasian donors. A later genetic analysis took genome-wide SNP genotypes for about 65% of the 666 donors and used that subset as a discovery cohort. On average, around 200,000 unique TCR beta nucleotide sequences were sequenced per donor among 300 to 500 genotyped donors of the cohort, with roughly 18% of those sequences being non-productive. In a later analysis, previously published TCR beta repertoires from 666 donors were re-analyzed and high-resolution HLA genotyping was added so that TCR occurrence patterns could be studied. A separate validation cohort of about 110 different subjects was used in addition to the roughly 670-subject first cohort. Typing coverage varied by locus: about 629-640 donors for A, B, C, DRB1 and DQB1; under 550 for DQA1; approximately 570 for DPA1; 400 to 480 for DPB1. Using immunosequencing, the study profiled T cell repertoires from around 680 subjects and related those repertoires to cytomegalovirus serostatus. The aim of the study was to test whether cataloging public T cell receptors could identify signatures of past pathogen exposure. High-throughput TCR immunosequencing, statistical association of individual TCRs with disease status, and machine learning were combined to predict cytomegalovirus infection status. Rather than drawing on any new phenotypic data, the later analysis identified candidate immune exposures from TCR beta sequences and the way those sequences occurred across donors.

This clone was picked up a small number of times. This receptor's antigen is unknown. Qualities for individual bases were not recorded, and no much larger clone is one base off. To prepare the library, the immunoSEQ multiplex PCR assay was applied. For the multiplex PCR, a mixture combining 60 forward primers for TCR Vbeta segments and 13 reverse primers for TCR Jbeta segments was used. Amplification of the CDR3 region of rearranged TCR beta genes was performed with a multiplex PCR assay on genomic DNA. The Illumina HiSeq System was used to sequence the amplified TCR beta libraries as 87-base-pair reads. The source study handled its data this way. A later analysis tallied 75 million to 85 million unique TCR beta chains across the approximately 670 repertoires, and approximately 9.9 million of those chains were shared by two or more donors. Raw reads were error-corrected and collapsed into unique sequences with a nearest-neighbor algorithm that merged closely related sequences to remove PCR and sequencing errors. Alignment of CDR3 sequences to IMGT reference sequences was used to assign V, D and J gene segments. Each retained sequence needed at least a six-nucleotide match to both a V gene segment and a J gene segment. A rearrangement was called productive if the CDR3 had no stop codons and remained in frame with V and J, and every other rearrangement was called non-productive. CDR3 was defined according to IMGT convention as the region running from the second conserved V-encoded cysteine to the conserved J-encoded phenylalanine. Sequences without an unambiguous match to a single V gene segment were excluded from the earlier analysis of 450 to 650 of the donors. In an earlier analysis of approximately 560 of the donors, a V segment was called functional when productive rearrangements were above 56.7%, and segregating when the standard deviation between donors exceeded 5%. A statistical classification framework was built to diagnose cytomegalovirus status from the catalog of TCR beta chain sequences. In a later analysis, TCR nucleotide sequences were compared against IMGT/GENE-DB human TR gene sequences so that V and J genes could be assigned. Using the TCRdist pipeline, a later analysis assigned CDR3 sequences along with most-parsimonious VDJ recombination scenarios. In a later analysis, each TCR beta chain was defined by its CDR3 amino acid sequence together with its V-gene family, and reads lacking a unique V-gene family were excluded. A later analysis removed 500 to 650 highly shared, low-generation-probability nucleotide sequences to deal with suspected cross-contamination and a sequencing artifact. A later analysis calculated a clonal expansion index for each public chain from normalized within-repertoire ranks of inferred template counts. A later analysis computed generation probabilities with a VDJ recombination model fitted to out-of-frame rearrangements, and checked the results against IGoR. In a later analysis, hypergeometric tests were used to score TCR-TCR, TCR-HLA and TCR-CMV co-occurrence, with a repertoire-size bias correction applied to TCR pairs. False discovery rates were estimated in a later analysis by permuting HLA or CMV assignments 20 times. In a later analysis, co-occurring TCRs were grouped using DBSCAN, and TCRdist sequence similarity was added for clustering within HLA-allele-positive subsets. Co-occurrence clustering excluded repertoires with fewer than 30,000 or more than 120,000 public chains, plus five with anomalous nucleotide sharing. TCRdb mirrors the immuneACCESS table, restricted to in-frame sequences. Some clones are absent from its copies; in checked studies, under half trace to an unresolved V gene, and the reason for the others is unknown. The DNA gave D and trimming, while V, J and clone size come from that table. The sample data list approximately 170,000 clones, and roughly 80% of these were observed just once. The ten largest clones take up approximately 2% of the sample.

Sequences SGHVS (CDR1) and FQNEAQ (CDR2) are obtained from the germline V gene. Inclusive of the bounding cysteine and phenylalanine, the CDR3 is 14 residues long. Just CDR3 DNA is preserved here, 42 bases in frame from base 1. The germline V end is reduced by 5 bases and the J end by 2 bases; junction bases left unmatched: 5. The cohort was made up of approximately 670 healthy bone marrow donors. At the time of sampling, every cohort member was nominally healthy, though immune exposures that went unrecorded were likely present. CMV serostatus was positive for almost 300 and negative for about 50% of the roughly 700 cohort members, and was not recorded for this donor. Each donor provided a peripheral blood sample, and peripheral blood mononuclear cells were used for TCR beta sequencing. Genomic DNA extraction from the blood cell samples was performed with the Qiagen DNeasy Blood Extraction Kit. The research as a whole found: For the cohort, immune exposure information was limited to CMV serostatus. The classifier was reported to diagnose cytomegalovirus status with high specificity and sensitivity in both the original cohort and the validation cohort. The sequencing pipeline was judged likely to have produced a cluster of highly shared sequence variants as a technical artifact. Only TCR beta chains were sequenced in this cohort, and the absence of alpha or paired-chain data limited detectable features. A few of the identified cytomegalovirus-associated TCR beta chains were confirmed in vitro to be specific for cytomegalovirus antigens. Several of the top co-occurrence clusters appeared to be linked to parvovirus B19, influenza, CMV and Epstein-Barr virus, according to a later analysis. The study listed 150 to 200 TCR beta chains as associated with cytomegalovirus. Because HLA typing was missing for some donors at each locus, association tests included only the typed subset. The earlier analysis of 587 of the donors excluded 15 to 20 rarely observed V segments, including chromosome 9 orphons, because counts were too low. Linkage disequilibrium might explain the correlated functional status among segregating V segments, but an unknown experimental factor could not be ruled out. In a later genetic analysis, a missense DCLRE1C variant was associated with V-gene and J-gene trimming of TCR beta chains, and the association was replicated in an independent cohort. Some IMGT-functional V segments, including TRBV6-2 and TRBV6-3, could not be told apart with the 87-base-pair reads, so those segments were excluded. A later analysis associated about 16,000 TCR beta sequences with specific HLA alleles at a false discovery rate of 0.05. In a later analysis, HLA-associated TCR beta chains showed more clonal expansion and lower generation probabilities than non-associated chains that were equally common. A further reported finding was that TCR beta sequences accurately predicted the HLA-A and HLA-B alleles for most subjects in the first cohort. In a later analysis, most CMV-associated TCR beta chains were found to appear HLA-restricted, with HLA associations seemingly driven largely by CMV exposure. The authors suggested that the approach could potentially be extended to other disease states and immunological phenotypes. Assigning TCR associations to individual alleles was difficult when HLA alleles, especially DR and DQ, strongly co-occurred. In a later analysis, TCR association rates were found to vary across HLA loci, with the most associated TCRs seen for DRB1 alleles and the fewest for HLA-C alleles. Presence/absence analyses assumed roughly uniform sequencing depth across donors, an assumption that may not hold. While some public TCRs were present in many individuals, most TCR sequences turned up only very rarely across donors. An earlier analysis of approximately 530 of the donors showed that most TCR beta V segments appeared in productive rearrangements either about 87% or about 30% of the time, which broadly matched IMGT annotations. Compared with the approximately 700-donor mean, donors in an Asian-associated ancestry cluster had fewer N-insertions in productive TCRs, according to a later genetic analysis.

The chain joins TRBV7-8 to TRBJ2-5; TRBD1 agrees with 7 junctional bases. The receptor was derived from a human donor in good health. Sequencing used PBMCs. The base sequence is TGTGCCAGCAGCCCGGGGACAGCGCAAGAGACCCAGTACTTC. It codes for CASSPGTAQETQYF.